This TCR beta chain was captured in a study of CD8 T cells in ankylosing spondylitis (dated by TCRdb to 2016 to 2017). As for the study more broadly: The study profiled T cell receptor beta repertoires in healthy donors and ankylosing spondylitis patients to find disease-linked TCR variants. The full study cohort comprised 25 or so ankylosing spondylitis patients and over a hundred healthy donors. Peripheral blood was sampled, and synovial fluid was also collected from ankylosing spondylitis patients. Results the study describes overall, beyond this receptor: Some TCR beta motif variants had previously been reported in synovial fluid and blood of reactive arthritis patients, which suggested common disease-initiation mechanisms. A TCR beta motif of several highly homologous amino acid variants appeared characteristic of blood from ankylosing spondylitis patients. The disease-linked clones had a CD8+ phenotype and were found at relatively low frequencies in peripheral blood. According to the report, matched synovial fluid samples from ankylosing spondylitis patients were significantly enriched for the disease-linked clones.

The instrument was an Illumina HiSeq 2500. TCR beta libraries were prepared by quantitative 5'-RACE with molecular barcodes. The authors' pipeline ran thus. To identify disease-linked TCR variants, a new computational method was used, one built on a probabilistic model of VDJ rearrangement. The raw public data were reprocessed by TCRdb itself: fastp quality trimming at Q25, MiXCR clonotype calling, in-frame beta chains only. CDR3 protein sequences are deduplicated, and each keeps its most common genes and DNA. None of the V and J calls come from the authors' own analysis; TCRdb made them. In this sample the table shows about 440,000 distinct CDR3 sequences, roughly 18% of which occur a single time. The top ten clonotypes cover approximately 1% of the sample. This clonotype was seen many times. The antigen this receptor binds is unknown. No base quality information exists; no much larger clone differs at one position.

The source of this sequence is a male donor with ankylosing spondylitis. Sequencing was done on a sample of blood, either unsorted or a sorted T cell fraction (not recorded which).

The CDR3 protein: CASSQVRTAINIQYF. The DNA reads as follows: TGCGCCAGCAGCCAAGTTCGGACAGCCATTAACATTCAGTACTTC. The rearranged segments are TRBV4-1 and TRBJ2-4, with TRBD1 as a weak D call on 6 bases. V is pared back by 1 base and J by 7 bases, with 14 bases lying between the germline termini. Sequences MGHRA (CDR1) and YSYEKL (CDR2) are obtained from the germline V gene. Reading from cysteine to phenylalanine, the CDR3 counts 15 amino acids. Left in the record is the CDR3 DNA by itself, 45 bases read in frame from the first base.